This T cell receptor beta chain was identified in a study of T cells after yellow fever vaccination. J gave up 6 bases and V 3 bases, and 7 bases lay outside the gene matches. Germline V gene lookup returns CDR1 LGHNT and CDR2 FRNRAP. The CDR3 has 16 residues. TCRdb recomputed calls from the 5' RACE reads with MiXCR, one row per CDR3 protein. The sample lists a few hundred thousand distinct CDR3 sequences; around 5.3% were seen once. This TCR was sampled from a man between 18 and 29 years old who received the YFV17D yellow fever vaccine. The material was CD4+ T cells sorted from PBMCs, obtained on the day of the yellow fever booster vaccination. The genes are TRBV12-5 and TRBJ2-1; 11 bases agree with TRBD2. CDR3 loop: CASGFPLAGGINEQFF. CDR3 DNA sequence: TGTGCTAGTGGTTTTCCCCTAGCGGGGGGAATCAATGAGCAGTTCTTC.